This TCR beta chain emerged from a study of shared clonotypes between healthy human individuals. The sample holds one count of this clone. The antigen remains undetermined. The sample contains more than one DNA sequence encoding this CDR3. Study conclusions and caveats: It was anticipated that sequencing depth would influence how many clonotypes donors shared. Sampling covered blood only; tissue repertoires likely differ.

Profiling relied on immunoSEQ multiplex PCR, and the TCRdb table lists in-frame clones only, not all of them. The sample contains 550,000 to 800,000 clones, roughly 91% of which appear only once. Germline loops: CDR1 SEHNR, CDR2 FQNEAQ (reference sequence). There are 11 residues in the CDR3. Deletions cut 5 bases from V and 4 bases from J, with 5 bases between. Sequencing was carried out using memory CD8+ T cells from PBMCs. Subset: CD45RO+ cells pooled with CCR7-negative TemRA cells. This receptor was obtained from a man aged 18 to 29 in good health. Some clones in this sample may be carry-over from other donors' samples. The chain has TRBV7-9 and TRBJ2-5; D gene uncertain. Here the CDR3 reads CASSPRETQYF. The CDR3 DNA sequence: TGTGCCAGCAGCCCTAGAGAGACCCAGTACTTC.